The 13 T cell receptor beta chains in this list originate from one sample, sequenced in a study of blood T cell repertoires in COVID-19 (dated by TCRdb to the early 2020s). Libraries were made using the immunoSEQ multiplex PCR assay. In TCRdb, the immuneACCESS table is reduced to in-frame sequences with V and J assigned. These tables do not hold every clone; where another copy was compared, an unresolved V gene accounts for under half, and the others remain unexplained. Recorded for this sample are some 240,000 clones; roughly 89% of them occurred a single time. Of the sample, 6.5% falls within the top ten clones. The sample consisted of peripheral blood. All receptors come from a man in his fifties or sixties who had recovered from COVID-19.

This chain links TRBV2 with TRBJ1-4, with unresolved D. The V gene lost 6 bases and the J gene lost 7 bases, with 12 bases spanning the gap. This CDR3 has 13 residues. Per the germline V gene, CDR1 is SNHLY and CDR2 is FYNNEI. CDR3 bases: TGTGCCAGCAGCCTGGCGGCCTTTGAAAAACTGTTTTTT. Encoded protein: CASSLAAFEKLFF.

The chain is built from TRBV13 and TRBJ2-2, with 12 positions matching TRBD2. The CDR3 length is 16 residues. Germline lookup yields CDR1 PRHDT and CDR2 FYEKMQ (reference sequence). With 5 bases clipped from V and 5 bases from J, the junction kept 6 bases outside the gene matches. As DNA, the CDR3 is TGTGCCAGCAGCCTACTAGCGGGGGGAAGGACCGGGGAGCTGTTTTTT. It translates to CASSLLAGGRTGELFF.

V and J are TRBV27 and TRBJ2-2, with TRBD2 identical over 9 bases. The CDR3 contains 14 residues. The J segment lost 5 bases and the V segment lost 4 bases, leaving 2 bases of the junction unmatched. Germline assignment: CDR1 MNHEY and CDR2 SMNVEV (reference sequence). Here the CDR3 reads CASSYLAGTGELFF. The CDR3 coding sequence is TGTGCCAGCAGTTATCTAGCGGGAACCGGGGAGCTGTTTTTT.

The chain employs TRBV9 and TRBJ2-7, with TRBD1 matching over 10 bases. CDR1 SGDLS and CDR2 YYNGEE come from the germline V gene. V lost 3 bases to trimming and J lost 7 bases; unmatched junction nucleotides: 19. CDR3 size: 18 residues. The CDR3 here is CASSGDRGDNSPGSEQYF. Written as DNA, the CDR3 is TGTGCCAGCAGCGGGGACAGGGGCGACAACTCCCCCGGTTCGGAGCAGTACTTC.

The chain recombines TRBV2 with TRBJ1-5, with D tentatively TRBD1 (5 bases). Trimming took off 6 bases at V and 4 bases at J, with 10 bases between the two ends. The germline CDR1 and CDR2 sequences are SNHLY and FYNNEI. The CDR3 spans 13 residues. This CDR3 reads CASRTPGNQPQHF. The DNA of the CDR3 is TGTGCCAGCAGGACTCCAGGGAATCAGCCCCAGCATTTT. The full variable domain, its missing parts supplied by reference TRBV2 and TRBJ1-5, is EPEVTQTPSHQVTQMGQEVILRCVPISNHLYFYWYRQILGQKVEFLVSFYNNEISEKSEIFDDQFSVERPDGSNFTLKIRSTKLEDSAMYFCASRTPGNQPQHFGDGTRLSIL.

This sequence joins TRBV2 and TRBJ2-5; D is possibly TRBD2 (6 bases). Germline V CDR1 and CDR2: SNHLY, FYNNEI. The CDR3 is made up of 15 amino acids. Trimming took 5 bases from V and 6 from J, leaving 19 bases between them. The CDR3 protein is CASSPLGTGRQTQYF. In DNA, the CDR3 is TGTGCCAGCAGTCCCCTTGGTACGGGGAGGCAGACCCAGTACTTC.

V usage is TRBV4-1 and J usage is TRBJ1-5, with 7 positions matching TRBD1. The germline gives CDR1 MGHRA, CDR2 YSYEKL. The CDR3 totals 20 residues. The J segment lost 1 base and the V segment lost 4 bases, leaving 19 bases of the junction unmatched. For the CDR3, the DNA is TGCGCCAGCAGCCCCATAGAGGGGGCATTCACCGGTGGGAGCAATCAGCCCCAGCATTTT. Translated, it gives CASSPIEGAFTGGSNQPQHF.

The gene calls are TRBV7-3 and TRBJ1-2, with D tentatively TRBD1 (6 bases). Between the trimmed V and J ends, which lost 4 bases and 8 bases, there was a span of 11 bases. The CDR3 contains 12 residues. Germline CDR1 and CDR2: SGHTA and FQGTGA. The CDR3 region has the DNA TGTGCCAGCAGCTCCACAGGGTTGGGCTACACCTTC. Amino acids: CASSSTGLGYTF.

This sequence joins TRBV27 and TRBJ2-7, with D unresolved. CDR1 and CDR2 (germline): MNHEY, SMNVEV (reference sequence). V dropped 0 bases and J dropped 2 bases, with 11 bases sitting between them. The CDR3 extends over 15 amino acids. CDR3 amino acids: CASSLSTPLAYEQYF. The CDR3 bases are TGTGCCAGCAGTTTATCTACTCCACTTGCCTACGAGCAGTACTTC.

The chain is built from TRBV25-1 and TRBJ1-6; TRBD1 might be the D (6 bases). The V gene's germline CDR1 is MGHDK and CDR2 SYGVNS. The ends were cut back, 6 bases at V and 6 bases at J, with 18 bases in the middle. The CDR3 sequence is 16 residues long. CDR3 region: CASSDGGGRVNSPLHF. The DNA of the CDR3 is TGTGCCAGCAGCGATGGGGGGGGGCGAGTTAATTCACCCCTCCACTTT.

The chain couples TRBV6-2 or TRBV6-3 to TRBJ2-4; no firm D call. V lost 4 bases and J lost 0, with 16 bases in between. Germline values: CDR1 MNHEY, CDR2 SVGEGT. The CDR3 extends over 17 amino acids. CDR3 bases: TGTGCCAGCAGTTTCACAGTCGGCAGGCTAGCCAAAAACATTCAGTACTTC. Amino acids: CASSFTVGRLAKNIQYF.

V is TRBV2 and J is TRBJ2-7, with 9 bases matching TRBD1. Germline-derived CDR1 and CDR2 are SNHLY and FYNNEI. Unmatched junction bases numbered 3, after V lost 10 bases and J lost 5 bases. The CDR3 is 11 residues long. The CDR3 region is CATGTGNEQYF. The CDR3, as DNA: TGTGCCACCGGGACAGGGAACGAGCAGTACTTC.

This chain uses TRBV4-2 with TRBJ2-7; 9 positions agree with TRBD2. The ends lost 0 bases at V and 3 bases at J; junction bases unmatched: 3. The CDR3 is made up of 15 amino acids. From germline, CDR1 is LGHNA and CDR2 YNFKEQ. The CDR3 DNA reads TGTGCCAGCAGCCAAGAAACTAGCGGGCGCTACGAGCAGTACTTC. It codes for CASSQETSGRYEQYF.